The count of the clone carrying this T cell receptor beta chain is one. Data came from immunoSEQ multiplex PCR; TCRdb stores just in-frame clones and leaves some out. The data contain some 150,000 clones, over 75% of them singletons. The data stem from a study of blood T cell repertoires in COVID-19. The sequenced material came from peripheral blood. The TCR was taken from a woman aged 55-69 years with active COVID-19.

For the CDR3, the DNA is TGTGCCAGCAGCCCCCCCAGGGGTGCGAGCTCCTACGAGCAGTACTTC. It yields the protein CASSPPRGASSYEQYF. The chain has TRBV7-9 and TRBJ2-7; tentative D call: TRBD1 (6 bases). CDR1 is SEHNR, CDR2 FQNEAQ, per germline (reference sequence). The V end lost 5 bases, the J end lost 0 bases, and 17 bases lay between the germline ends. This CDR3 has 16 residues.